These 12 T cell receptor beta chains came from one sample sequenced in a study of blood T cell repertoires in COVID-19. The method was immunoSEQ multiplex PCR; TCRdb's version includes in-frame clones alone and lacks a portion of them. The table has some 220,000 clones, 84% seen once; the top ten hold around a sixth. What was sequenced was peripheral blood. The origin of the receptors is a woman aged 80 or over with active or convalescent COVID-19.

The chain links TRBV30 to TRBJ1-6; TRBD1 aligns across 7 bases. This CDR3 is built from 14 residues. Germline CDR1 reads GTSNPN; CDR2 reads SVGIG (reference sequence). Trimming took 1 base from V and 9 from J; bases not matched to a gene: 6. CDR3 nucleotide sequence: TGTGCCTGGAGTGGCGGGACAGTAGTTTCACCCCTCCACTTT. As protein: CAWSGGTVVSPLHF.

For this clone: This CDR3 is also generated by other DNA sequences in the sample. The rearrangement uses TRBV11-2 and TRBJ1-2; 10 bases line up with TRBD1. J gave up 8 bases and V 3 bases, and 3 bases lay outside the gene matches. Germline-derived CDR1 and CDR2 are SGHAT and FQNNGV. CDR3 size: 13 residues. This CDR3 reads CASSLGQGRGYTF. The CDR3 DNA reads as TGTGCCAGCAGCTTGGGACAGGGGCGCGGCTACACCTTC. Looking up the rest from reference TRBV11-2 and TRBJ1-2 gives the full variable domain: EAGVAQSPRYKIIEKRQSVAFWCNPISGHATLYWYQQILGQGPKLLIQFQNNGVVDDSQLPKDRFSAERLKGVDSTLKIQPAKLEDSAVYLCASSLGQGRGYTFGSGTRLTVV.

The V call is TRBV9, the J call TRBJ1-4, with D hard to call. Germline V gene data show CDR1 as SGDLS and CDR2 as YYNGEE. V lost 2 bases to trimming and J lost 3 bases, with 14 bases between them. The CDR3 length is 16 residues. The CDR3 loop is CASSVLPFSPNEKLFF. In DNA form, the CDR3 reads TGTGCCAGCAGCGTCCTCCCCTTTTCCCCTAATGAAAAACTGTTTTTT.

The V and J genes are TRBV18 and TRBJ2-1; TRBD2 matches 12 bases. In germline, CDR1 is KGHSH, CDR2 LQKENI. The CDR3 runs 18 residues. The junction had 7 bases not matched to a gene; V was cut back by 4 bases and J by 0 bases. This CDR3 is CASSLGLAGRSSYNEQFF. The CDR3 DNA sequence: TGTGCCAGCTCACTCGGACTAGCGGGGAGAAGCTCCTACAATGAGCAGTTCTTC.

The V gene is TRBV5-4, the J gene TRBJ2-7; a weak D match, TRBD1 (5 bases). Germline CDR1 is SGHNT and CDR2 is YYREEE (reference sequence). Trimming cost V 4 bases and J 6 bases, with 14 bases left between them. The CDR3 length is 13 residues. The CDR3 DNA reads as TGTGCCAGCAGCGGTTGGACAACGGGCGAGCAGTACTTC. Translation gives CASSGWTTGEQYF.

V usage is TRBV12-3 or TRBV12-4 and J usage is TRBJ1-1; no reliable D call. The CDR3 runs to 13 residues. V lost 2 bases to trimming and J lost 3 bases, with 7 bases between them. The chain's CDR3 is CASSLSEDTEAFF. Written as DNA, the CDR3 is TGTGCCAGCAGTTTATCCGAGGACACTGAAGCTTTCTTT.

The CDR3 region is CASSSLYSNQPQHF. For the CDR3, the DNA is TGTGCCAGCAGTAGCCTTTATAGCAATCAGCCCCAGCATTTT. The chain carries TRBV6-2 or TRBV6-3 and TRBJ1-5; D is ambiguous. CDR1 and CDR2 from the germline V gene are MNHEY and SVGEGT. V was shortened by 5 bases and J by 0 bases, with 8 bases between the two germline ends. The CDR3 runs to 14 residues.

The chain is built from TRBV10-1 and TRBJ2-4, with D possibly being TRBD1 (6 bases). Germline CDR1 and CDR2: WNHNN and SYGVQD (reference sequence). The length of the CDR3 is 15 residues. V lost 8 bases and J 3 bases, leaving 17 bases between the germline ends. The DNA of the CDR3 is TGCGCCAGCCCCGTGAAGGGGGTAGGCAAAAACATTCAGTACTTC. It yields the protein CASPVKGVGKNIQYF.

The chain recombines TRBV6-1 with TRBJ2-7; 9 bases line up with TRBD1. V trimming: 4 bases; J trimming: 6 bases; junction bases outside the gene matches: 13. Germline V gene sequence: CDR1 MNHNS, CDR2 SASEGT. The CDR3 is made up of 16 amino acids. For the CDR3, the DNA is TGTGCCAGCAGTGCAAATCCGGGACAGGGAAGGGGCGAGCAGTACTTC. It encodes CASSANPGQGRGEQYF.

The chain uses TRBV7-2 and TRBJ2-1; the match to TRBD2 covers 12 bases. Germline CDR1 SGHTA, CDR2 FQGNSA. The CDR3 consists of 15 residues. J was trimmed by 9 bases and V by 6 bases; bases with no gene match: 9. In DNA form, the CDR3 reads TGTGCCAGCAGTCTAGCGAGACTAGCGGGAGTTGAGCAGTTCTTC. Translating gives CASSLARLAGVEQFF.

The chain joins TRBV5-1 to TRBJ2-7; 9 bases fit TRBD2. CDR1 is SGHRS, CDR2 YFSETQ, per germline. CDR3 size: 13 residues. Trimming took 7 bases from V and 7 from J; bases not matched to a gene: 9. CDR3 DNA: TGCGCCAGCCGCGCGGGAGGGCCGGGGGAGCAGTACTTC. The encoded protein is CASRAGGPGEQYF.

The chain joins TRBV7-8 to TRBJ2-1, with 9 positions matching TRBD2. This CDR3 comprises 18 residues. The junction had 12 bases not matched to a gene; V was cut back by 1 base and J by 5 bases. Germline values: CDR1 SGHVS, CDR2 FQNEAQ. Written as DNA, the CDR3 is TGTGCCAGCAGCTTAGTGGTCGGGCTAGCGGGAAAAGACAATGAGCAGTTCTTC. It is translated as CASSLVVGLAGKDNEQFF.